This TCR beta chain stems from a study of cytomegalovirus exposure and HLA in healthy donors. This CDR3 region has 17 residues. The J segment lost 6 bases and the V segment lost 5 bases, leaving 14 bases of the junction unmatched. Germline assignment: CDR1 SGHVS and CDR2 FQNEAQ. The PCR ran on 60 Vbeta and 13 Jbeta primers. Repertoires were generated with immunoSEQ multiplex PCR, while TCRdb's copy carries only in-frame clones and drops some. This repertoire shows roughly 180,000 clones, around four fifths found once; its top ten account for approximately 1.3%. Study results and limitations: Most of the TCR beta V segments (in an earlier analysis) were productive either about 87% or about 30% of the time.

Of note for this clone: Antigen unknown.

This receptor was taken from a man aged 18 to 29 in good health and CMV-seronegative. This sequence joins TRBV7-8 and TRBJ1-1; 11 bases match TRBD1. Sequenced: PBMCs. The CDR3 loop is CASSQRTGGLSGAEAFF. In DNA form, the CDR3 reads TGTGCCAGCAGCCAGCGGACAGGGGGCCTCTCGGGGGCTGAAGCTTTCTTT.